This T cell receptor (beta chain) emerged from a study of control samples from healthy donors and cancer patients. Repertoires were generated with immunoSEQ multiplex PCR, while TCRdb's copy carries only in-frame clones and drops some. The sample includes more than 60,000 clones, roughly 89% of them seen just once. Sequencing used PBMCs. The source of this sequence is a woman aged 45 to 65 with colorectal cancer.

The CDR3 DNA reads TGTGCCAGCAGTGAGGGGGACCCTACGGGTGGCTACACCTTC. Translation: CASSEGDPTGGYTF. The gene calls are TRBV2 and TRBJ1-2; TRBD1 might be the D (5 bases). Trimming took off 3 bases at V and 7 bases at J, with 15 bases between the two ends. CDR1 and CDR2 (germline): SNHLY, FYNNEI. This CDR3 region has 14 residues.